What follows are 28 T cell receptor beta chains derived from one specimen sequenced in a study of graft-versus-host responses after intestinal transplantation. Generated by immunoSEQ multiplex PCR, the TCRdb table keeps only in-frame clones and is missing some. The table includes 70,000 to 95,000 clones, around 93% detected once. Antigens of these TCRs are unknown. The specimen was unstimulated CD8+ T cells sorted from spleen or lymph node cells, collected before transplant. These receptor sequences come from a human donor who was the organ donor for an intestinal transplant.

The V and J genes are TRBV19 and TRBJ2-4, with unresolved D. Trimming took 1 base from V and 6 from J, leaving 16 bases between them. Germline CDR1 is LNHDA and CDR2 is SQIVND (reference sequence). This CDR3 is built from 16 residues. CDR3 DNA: TGTGCCAGTAGTATAGCGTCAGGCCTGATGGGAAACATTCAGTACTTC. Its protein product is CASSIASGLMGNIQYF.

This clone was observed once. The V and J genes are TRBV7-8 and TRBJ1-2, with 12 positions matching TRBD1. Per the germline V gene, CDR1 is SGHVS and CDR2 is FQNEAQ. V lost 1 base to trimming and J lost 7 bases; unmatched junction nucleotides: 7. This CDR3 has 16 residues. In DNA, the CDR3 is TGTGCCAGCAGCTTAGGCGGGACAGGGGGCATGAGTGGCTACACCTTC. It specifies CASSLGGTGGMSGYTF.

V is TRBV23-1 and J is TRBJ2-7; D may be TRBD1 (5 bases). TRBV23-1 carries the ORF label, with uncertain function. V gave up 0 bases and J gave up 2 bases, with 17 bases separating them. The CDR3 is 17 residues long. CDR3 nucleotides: TGCGCCAGCAGTCAATCTTTGAGTGTAACAGGACCCTACGAGCAGTACTTC. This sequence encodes CASSQSLSVTGPYEQYF.

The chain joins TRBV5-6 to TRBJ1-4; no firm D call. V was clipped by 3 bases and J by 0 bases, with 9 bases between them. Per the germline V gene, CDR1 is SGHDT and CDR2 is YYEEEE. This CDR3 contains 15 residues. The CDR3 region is CASSWQAATNEKLFF. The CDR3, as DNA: TGTGCCAGCAGCTGGCAGGCTGCAACTAATGAAAAACTGTTTTTT.

The chain's CDR3 is CASSPTPPDTPNTGELFF. Here the CDR3 DNA reads TGCGCCAGCAGCCCTACCCCGCCGGACACTCCGAACACCGGGGAGCTGTTTTTT. The chain employs TRBV4-1 and TRBJ2-2, with D perhaps TRBD1 (5 bases). V lost 4 bases and J 0 bases, leaving 18 bases between the germline ends. Per the germline V gene, CDR1 is MGHRA and CDR2 is YSYEKL. CDR3 size: 18 residues.

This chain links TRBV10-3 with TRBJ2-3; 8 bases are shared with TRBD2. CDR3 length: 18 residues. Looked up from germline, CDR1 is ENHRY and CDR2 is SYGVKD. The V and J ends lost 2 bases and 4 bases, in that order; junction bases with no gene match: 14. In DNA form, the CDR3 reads TGTGCCATCAGTGAGCCAGCTCACCGGCTACTAGCGGCAGATACGCAGTATTTT. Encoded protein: CAISEPAHRLLAADTQYF.

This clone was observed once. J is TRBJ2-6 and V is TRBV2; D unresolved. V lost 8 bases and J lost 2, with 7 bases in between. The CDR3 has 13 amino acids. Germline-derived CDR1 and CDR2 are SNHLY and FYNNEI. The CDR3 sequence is CASGLAGANVLTF. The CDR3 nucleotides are TGTGCCAGCGGCCTGGCTGGGGCCAACGTCCTGACTTTC.

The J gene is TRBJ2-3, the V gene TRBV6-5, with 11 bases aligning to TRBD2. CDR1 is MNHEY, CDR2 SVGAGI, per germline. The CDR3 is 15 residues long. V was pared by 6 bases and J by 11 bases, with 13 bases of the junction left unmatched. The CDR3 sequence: CASRLNGILAGGQYF. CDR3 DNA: TGTGCCAGCAGATTAAACGGAATTCTAGCGGGAGGGCAGTATTTT.

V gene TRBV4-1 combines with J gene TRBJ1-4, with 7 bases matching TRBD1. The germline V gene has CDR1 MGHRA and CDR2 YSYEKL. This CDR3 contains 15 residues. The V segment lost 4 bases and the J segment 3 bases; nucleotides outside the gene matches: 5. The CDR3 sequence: CASSPNRGPNEKLFF. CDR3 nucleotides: TGCGCCAGCAGCCCGAACAGGGGACCTAATGAAAAACTGTTTTTT.

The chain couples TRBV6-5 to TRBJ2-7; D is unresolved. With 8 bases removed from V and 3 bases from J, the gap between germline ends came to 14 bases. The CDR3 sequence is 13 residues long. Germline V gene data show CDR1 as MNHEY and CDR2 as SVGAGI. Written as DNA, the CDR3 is TGTGCCAGCTCTTTTGCAGTAAGCTACGAGCAGTACTTC. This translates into CASSFAVSYEQYF.

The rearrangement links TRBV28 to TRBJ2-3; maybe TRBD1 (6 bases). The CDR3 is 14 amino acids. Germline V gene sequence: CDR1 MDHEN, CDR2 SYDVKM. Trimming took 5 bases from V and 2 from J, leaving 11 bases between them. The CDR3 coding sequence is TGTGCCAGCAGTCCCGGACAGCTCACAGATACGCAGTATTTT. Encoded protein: CASSPGQLTDTQYF.

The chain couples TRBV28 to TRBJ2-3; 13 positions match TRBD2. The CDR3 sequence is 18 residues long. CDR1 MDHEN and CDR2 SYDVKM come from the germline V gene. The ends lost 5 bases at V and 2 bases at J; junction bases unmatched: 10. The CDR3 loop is CASSAATGTSGTTDTQYF. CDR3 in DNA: TGTGCCAGCAGTGCAGCGACCGGGACTAGCGGGACCACAGATACGCAGTATTTT.

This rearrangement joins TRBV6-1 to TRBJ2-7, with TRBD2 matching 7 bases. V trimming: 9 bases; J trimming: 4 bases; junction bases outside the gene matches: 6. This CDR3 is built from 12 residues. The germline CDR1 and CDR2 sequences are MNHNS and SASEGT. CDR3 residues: CASRGEGYEQYF. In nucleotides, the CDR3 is TGTGCCAGTCGGGGGGAGGGATACGAGCAGTACTTC.

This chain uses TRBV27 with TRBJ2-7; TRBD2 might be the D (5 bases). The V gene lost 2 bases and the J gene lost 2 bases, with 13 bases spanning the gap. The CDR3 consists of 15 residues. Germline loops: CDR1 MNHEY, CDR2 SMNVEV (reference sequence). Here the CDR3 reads CASSLVSGLPYEQYF. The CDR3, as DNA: TGTGCCAGCAGTTTAGTTTCGGGGTTACCCTACGAGCAGTACTTC.

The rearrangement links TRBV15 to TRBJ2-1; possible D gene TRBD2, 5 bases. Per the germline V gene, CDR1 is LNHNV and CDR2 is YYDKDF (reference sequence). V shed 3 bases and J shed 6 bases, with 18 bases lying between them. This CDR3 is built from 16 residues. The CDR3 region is CATSRWGEGVGNEQFF. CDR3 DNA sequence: TGTGCCACCAGCAGGTGGGGAGAGGGAGTAGGCAATGAGCAGTTCTTC. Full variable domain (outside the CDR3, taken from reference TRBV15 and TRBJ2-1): DAMVIQNPRYQVTQFGKPVTLSCSQTLNHNVMYWYQQKSSQAPKLLFHYYDKDFNNEADTPDNFQSRRPNTSFCFLDIRSPGLGDTAMYLCATSRWGEGVGNEQFFGPGTRLTVL.

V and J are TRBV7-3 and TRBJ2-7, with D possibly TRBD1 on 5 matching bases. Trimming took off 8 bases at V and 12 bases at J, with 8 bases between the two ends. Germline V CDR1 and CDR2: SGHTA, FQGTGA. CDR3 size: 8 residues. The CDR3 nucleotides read TGTGCCAGCGGACATTTGTACTTC. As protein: CASGHLYF.

CDR3 residues: CASSSMKGLAVSVADTQYF. The DNA of the CDR3 is TGTGCCAGCAGCTCCATGAAGGGACTAGCGGTCTCGGTAGCGGATACGCAGTATTTT. The gene calls are TRBV7-9 and TRBJ2-3; 11 nucleotides align to TRBD2. J was trimmed by 6 bases and V by 4 bases; bases with no gene match: 18. The CDR3 has 19 amino acids. CDR1 and CDR2 (germline): SEHNR, FQNEAQ (reference sequence).

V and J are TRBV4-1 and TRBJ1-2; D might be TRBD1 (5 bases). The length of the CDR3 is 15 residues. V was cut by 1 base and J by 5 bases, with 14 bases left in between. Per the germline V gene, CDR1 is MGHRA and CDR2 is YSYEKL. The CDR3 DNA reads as TGCGCCAGCAGCCAAGTTGGTGGGGCCCTATATGGCTACACCTTC. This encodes CASSQVGGALYGYTF.

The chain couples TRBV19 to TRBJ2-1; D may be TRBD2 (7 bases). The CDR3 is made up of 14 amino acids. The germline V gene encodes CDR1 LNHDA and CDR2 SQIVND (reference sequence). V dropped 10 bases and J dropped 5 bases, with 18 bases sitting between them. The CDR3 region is CAMSPGGKNNEQFF. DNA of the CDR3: TGTGCCATGTCCCCGGGGGGCAAGAACAATGAGCAGTTCTTC.

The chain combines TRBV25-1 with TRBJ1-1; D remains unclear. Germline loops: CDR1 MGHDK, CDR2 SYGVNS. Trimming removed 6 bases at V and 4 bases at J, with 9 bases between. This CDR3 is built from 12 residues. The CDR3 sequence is CASSNGGTEAFF. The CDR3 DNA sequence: TGTGCCAGCAGCAACGGAGGCACTGAAGCTTTCTTT.

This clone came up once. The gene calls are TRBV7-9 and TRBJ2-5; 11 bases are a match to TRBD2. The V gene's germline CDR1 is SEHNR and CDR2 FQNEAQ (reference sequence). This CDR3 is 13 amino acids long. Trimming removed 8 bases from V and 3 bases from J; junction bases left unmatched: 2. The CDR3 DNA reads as TGTGCCAGCCTAGCGGGGGGAGAAGAGACCCAGTACTTC. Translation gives CASLAGGEETQYF.

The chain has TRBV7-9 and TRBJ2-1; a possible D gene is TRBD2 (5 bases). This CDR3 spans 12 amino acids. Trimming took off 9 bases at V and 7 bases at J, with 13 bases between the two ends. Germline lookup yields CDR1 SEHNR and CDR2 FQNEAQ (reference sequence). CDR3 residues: CASSDSGNEQFF. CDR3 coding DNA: TGTGCCAGTTCGGACTCCGGGAATGAGCAGTTCTTC.

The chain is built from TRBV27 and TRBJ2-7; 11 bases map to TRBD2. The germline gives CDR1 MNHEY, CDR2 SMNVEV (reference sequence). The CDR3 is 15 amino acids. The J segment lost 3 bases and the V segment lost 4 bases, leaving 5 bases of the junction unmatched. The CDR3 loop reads CASSSRLAGSYEQYF. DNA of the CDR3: TGTGCCAGCAGTTCTCGACTAGCGGGGAGCTACGAGCAGTACTTC.

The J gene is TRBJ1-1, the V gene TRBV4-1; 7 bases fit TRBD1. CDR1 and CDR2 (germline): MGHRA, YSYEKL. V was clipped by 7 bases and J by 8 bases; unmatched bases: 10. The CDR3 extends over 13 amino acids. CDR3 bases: TGCGCCAGCAACCCTGGGACAGCAACAGAAGCTTTCTTT. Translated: CASNPGTATEAFF.

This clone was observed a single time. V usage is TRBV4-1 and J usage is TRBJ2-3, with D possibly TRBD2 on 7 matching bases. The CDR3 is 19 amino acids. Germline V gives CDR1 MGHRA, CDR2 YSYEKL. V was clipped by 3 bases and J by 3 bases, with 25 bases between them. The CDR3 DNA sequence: TGCGCCAGCAGCCAGCAGATCCGGCAGGGGAGGGAGATGACAGATACGCAGTATTTT. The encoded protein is CASSQQIRQGREMTDTQYF.

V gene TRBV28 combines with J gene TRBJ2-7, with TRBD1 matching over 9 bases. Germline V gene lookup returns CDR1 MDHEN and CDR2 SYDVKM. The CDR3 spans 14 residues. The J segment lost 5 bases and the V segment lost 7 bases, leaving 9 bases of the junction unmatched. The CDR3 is CASTRTGDLNEQYF. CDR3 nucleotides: TGTGCCAGCACCAGGACAGGGGATTTGAACGAGCAGTACTTC. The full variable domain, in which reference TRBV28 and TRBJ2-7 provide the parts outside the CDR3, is DVKVTQSSRYLVKRTGEKVFLECVQDMDHENMFWYRQDPGLGLRLIYFSYDVKMKEKGDIPEGYSVSREKKERFSLILESASTNQTSMYLCASTRTGDLNEQYFGPGTRLTVT.

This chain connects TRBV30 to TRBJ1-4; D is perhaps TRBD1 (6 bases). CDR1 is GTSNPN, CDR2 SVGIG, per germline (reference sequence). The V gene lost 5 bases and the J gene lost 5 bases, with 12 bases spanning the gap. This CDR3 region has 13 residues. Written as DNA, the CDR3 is TGTGCCTGGGTCGGGACACAGAATGAAAAACTGTTTTTT. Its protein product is CAWVGTQNEKLFF.

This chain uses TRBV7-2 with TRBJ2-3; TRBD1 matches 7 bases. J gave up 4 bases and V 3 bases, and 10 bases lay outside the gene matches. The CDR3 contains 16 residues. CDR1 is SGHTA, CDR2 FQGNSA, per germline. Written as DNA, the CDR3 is TGTGCCAGCAGCTTCGGGACAGCTTTCCCCCCAGATACGCAGTATTTT. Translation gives CASSFGTAFPPDTQYF. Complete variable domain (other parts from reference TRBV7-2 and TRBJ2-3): GAGVSQSPSNKVTEKGKDVELRCDPISGHTALYWYRQSLGQGLEFLIYFQGNSAPDKSGLPSDRFSAERTGGSVSTLTIQRTQQEDSAVYLCASSFGTAFPPDTQYFGPGTRLTVL.